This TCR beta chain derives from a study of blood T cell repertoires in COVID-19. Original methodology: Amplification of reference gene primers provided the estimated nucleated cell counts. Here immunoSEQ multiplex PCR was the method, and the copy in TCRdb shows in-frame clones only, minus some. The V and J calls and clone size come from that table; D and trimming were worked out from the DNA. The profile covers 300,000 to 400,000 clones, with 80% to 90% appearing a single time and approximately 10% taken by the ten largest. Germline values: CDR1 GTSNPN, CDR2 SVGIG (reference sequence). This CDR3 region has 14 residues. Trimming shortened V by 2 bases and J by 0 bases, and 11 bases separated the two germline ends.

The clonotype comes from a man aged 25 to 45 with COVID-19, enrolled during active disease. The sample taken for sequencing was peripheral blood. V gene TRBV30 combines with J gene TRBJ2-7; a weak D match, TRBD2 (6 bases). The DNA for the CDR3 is TGTGCCTGGAGTCCCGGGACTGTCTCCTACGAGCAGTACTTC. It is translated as CAWSPGTVSYEQYF.